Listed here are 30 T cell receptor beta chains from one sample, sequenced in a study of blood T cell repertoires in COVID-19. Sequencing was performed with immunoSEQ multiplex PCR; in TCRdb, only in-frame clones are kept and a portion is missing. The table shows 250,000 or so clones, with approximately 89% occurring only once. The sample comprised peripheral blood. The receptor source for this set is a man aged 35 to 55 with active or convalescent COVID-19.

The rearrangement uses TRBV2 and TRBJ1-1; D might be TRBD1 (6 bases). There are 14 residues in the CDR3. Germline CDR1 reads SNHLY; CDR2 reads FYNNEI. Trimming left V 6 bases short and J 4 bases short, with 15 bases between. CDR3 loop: CASRPGHAATEAFF. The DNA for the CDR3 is TGTGCCAGCAGGCCGGGACATGCGGCCACTGAAGCTTTCTTT.

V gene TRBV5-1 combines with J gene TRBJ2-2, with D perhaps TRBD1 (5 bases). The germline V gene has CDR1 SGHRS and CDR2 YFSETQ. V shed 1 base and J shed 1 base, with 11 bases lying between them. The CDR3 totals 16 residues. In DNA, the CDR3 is TGCGCCAGCAGCTTGTCCACCCAGGGGAACACCGGGGAGCTGTTTTTT. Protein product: CASSLSTQGNTGELFF.

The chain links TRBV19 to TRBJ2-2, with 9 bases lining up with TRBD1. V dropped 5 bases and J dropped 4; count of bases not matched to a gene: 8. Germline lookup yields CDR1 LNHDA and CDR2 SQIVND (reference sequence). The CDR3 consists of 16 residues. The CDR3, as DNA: TGTGCCAGTAGTGTCGGACAGGGGATAGTCACCGGGGAGCTGTTTTTT. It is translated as CASSVGQGIVTGELFF.

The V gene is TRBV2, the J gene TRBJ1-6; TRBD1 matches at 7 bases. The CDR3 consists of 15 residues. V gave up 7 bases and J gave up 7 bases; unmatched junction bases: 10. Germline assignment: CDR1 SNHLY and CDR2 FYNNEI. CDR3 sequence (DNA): TGTGCCAGCATCCCAAGGGGGCAGGAGAATTCACCCCTCCACTTT. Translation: CASIPRGQENSPLHF.

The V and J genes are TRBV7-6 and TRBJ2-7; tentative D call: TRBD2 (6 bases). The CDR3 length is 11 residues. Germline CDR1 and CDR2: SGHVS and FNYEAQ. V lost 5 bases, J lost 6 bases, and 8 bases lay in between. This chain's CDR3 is CASSISGEQYF. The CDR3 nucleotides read TGTGCCAGCAGCATTAGCGGCGAGCAGTACTTC.

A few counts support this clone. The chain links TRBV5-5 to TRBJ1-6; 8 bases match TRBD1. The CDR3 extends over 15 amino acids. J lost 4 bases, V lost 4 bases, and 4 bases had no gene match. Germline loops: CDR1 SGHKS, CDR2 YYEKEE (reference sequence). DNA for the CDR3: TGTGCCAGCAGCGGAAGGGACAGGTATAATTCACCCCTCCACTTT. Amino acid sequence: CASSGRDRYNSPLHF.

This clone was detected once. DNA for the CDR3: TGCGCCAGCAGCGCTCGCGGGACAGGGCATGAAAAACTGTTTTTT. Its translation: CASSARGTGHEKLFF. The rearrangement uses TRBV5-1 and TRBJ1-4, with 9 positions matching TRBD1. The V and J ends lost 4 bases and 6 bases, in that order; junction bases with no gene match: 7. The CDR3 is 15 amino acids. The germline gives CDR1 SGHRS, CDR2 YFSETQ.

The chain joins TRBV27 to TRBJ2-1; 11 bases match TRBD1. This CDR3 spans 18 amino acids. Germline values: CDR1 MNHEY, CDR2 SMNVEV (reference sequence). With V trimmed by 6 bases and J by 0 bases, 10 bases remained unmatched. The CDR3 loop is CASSLGTGGTSSYNEQFF. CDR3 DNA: TGTGCCAGCAGCCTCGGGACAGGGGGGACTAGCTCCTACAATGAGCAGTTCTTC.

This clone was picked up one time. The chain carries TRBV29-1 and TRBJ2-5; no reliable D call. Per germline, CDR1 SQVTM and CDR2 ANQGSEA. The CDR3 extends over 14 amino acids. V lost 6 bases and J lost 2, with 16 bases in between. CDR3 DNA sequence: TGCAGCGTCGCCTGGTCGTACAGTCAAGAGACCCAGTACTTC. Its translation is CSVAWSYSQETQYF.

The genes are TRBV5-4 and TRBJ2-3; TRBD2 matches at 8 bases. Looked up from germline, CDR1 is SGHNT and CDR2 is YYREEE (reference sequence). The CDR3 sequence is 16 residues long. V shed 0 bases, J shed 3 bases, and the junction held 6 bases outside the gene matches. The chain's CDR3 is CASSLVGRGATDTQYF. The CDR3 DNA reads TGTGCCAGCAGCTTGGTAGGGCGGGGGGCAACAGATACGCAGTATTTT.

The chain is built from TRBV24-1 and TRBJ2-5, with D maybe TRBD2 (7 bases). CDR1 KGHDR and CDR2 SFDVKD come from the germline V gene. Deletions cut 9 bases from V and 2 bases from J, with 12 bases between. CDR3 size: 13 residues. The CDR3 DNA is TGTGCCACCGGCAAGGGGGGGCAAGAGACCCAGTACTTC. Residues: CATGKGGQETQYF.

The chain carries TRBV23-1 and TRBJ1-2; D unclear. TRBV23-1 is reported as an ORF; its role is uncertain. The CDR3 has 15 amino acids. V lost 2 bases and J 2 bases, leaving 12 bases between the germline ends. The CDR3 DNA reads TGCGCCAGCAGTCAAGCATCCAGGAACAACTATGGCTACACCTTC. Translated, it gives CASSQASRNNYGYTF.

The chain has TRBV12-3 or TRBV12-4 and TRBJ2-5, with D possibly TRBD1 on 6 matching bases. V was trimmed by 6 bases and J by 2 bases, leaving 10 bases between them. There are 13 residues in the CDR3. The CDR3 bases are TGTGCCAGCAGCCATGGACAGCAAGAGACCCAGTACTTC. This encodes CASSHGQQETQYF.

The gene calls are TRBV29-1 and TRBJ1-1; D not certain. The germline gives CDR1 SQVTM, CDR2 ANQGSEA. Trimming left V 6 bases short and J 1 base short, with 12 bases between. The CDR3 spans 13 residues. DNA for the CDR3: TGCAGCGTCCTAGCCCCGGGGAACACTGAAGCTTTCTTT. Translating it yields CSVLAPGNTEAFF.

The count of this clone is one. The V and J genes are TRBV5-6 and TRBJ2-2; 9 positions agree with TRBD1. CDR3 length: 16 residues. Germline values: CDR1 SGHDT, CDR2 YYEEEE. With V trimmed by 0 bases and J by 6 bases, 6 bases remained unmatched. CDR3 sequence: CASSLGQGVNAGELFF. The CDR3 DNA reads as TGTGCCAGCAGCTTGGGACAGGGGGTTAACGCCGGGGAGCTGTTTTTT.

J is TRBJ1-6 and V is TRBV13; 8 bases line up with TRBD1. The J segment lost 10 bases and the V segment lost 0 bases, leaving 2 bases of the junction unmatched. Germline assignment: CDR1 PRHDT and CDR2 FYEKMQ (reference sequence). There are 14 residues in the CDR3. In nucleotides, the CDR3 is TGTGCCAGCAGCTTAGGCAGGGGGCAGTCACCCCTCCACTTT. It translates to CASSLGRGQSPLHF.

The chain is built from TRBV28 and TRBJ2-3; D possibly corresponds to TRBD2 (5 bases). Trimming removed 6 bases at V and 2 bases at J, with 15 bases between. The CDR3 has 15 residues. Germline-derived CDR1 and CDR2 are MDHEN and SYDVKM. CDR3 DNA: TGTGCCAGCAGCCCTCCGGCGGACTTCACAGATACGCAGTATTTT. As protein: CASSPPADFTDTQYF.

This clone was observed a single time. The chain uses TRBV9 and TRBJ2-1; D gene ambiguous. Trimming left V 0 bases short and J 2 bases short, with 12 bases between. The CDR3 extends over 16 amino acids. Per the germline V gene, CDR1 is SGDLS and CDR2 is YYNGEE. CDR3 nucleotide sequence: TGTGCCAGCAGCGTAGATGAGCGCCGAGCCTACAATGAGCAGTTCTTC. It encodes CASSVDERRAYNEQFF.

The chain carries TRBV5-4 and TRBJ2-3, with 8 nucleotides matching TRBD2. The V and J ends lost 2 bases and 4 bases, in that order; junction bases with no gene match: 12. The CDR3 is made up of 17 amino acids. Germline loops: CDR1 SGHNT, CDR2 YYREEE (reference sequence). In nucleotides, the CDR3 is TGTGCCAGCAGCTTCCGGTTGGCTAGCGGGTCTTCAGATACGCAGTATTTT. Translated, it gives CASSFRLASGSSDTQYF.

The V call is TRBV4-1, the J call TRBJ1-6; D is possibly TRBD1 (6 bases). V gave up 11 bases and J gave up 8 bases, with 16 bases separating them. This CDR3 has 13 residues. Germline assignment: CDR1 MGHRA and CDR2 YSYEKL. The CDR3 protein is CAASRDNYSPLHF. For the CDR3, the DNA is TGCGCCGCCTCCCGGGACAATTATTCACCCCTCCACTTT.

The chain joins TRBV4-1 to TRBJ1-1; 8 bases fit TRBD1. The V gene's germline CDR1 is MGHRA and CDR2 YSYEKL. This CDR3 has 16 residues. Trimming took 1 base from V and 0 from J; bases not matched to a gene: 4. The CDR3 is CASSQGQGTMNTEAFF. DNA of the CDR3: TGCGCCAGCAGCCAAGGACAGGGGACCATGAACACTGAAGCTTTCTTT.

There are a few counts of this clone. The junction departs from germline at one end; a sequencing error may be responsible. The CDR3 region is CSVEAERGPF. CDR3 nucleotide sequence: TGCAGCGTTGAAGCCGAGCGGGGCCCCTTT. This chain connects TRBV29-1 to TRBJ1-1, with D perhaps TRBD1 (5 bases). Germline CDR1 is SQVTM and CDR2 is ANQGSEA. The CDR3 loop spans 10 amino acids.

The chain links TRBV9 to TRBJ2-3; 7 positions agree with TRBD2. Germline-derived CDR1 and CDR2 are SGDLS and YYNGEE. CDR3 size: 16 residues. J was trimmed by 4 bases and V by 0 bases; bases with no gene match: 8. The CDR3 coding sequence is TGTGCCAGCAGCGTAGTGTCGGGAGGTCGCTCAGATACGCAGTATTTT. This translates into CASSVVSGGRSDTQYF.

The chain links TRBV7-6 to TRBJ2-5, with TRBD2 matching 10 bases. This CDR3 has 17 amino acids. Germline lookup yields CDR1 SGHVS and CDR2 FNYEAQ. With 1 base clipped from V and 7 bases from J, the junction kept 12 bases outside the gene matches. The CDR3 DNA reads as TGTGCCAGCAGCTTAGAACTAGCGGGGTTAGCCGGGAGGACCCAGTACTTC. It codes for CASSLELAGLAGRTQYF.

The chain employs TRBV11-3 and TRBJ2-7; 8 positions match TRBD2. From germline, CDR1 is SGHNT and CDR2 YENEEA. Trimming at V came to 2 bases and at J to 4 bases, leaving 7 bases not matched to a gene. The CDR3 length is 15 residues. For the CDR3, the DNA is TGTGCCAGCAGCTTATCGGGGGGGATGGGGTACGAGCAGTACTTC. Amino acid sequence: CASSLSGGMGYEQYF.

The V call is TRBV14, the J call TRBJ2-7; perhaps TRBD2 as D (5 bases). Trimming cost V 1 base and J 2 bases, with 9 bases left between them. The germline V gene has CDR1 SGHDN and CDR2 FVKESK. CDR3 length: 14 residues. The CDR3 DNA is TGTGCCAGCAGCCAAGCGGGAACAGCCTACGAGCAGTACTTC. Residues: CASSQAGTAYEQYF.

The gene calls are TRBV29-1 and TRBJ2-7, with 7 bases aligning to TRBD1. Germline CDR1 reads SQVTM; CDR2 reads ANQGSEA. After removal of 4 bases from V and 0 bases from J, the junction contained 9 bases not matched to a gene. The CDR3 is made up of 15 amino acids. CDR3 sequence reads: CSVGPLDRSSYEQYF. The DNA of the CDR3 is TGCAGCGTTGGTCCCTTGGACAGGAGCTCCTACGAGCAGTACTTC.

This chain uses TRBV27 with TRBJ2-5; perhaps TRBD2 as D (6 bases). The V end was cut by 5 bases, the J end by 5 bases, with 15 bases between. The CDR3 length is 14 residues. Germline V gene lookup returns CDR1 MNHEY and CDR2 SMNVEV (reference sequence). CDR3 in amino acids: CASSPTAGLETQYF. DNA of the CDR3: TGTGCCAGCAGTCCTACAGCGGGCCTGGAGACCCAGTACTTC.

CDR3 protein: CASSPDRVTEAFF. CDR3 DNA: TGTGCCAGCAGCCCCGACAGGGTCACTGAAGCTTTCTTT. The chain employs TRBV6-5 and TRBJ1-1; 7 bases match TRBD1. The CDR3 is made up of 13 amino acids. In germline, CDR1 is MNHEY, CDR2 SVGAGI. Trimming cost V 6 bases and J 4 bases; bases outside gene matches: 5.

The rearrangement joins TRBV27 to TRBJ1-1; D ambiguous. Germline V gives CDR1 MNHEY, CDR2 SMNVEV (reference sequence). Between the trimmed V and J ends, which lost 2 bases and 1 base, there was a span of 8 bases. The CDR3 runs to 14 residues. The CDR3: CASSLVAENTEAFF. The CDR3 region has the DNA TGTGCCAGCAGTTTAGTGGCAGAGAACACTGAAGCTTTCTTT.